The rows below give T cell receptor beta chains drawn from one sample of a study of T cell responses to AZD1222 COVID-19 vaccine. The table came from immunoSEQ multiplex PCR; TCRdb's copy has only in-frame clones and leaves some out. Of about 86,000 clones listed, about 88% were seen once; the top ten hold around 3%. The specimen comprised peripheral blood, sampled on day 0 of AZD1222 vaccination. The source is an adult in good health. CDR3s include the opening cysteine and the closing phenylalanine or tryptophan. The D gene is left open where the match is weak. Size tells how often a clone was seen (once, few, many) or the class of an expanded clone, and some rows leave it out.

TRBD2	-	TRBV7-2	TRBJ2-7	TGTGCCAGCAGCTTAGTGGCTAGCGGGGGGTACGAGCAGTACTTC	CASSLVASGGYEQYF
TRBD1	-	TRBV27	TRBJ1-2	TGTGCCAGCAGTTCAAACAGGGGAAGAGGTGGCTACACCTTC	CASSSNRGRGGYTF
TRBD2	-	TRBV28	TRBJ2-2	TGTGCCAGCAGTTTGGCGGGAGCCACGAACACCGGGGAGCTGTTTTTT	CASSLAGATNTGELFF
-	-	TRBV7-3	TRBJ2-3	TGTGCCAGCAGCCCAGCCGGGTGGGACGGGGGCACAGATACGCAGTATTTT	CASSPAGWDGGTDTQYF
TRBD2	-	TRBV11-2	TRBJ2-4	TGTGCCAGCAGCTTTACTAGCGGACTAGCCAAAAACATTCAGTACTTC	CASSFTSGLAKNIQYF
TRBD1	-	TRBV27	TRBJ1-2	TGTGCCAGCAGTCCAGCGAGACAGGGAGACCGGTATGGGTATGGCTACACCTTC	CASSPARQGDRYGYGYTF
TRBD2	-	TRBV5-1	TRBJ2-3	TGCGCCAGCAGCGACGTTAGCGGGAGGAGCACAGATACGCAGTATTTT	CASSDVSGRSTDTQYF
-	-	TRBV5-1	TRBJ2-7	TGCGCCAGCAGCTTGTTAGTCTCCTACGAGCAGTACTTC	CASSLLVSYEQYF
TRBD1	-	TRBV23-1	TRBJ2-7	TGCGCCAGCAGTCTACCAGACAGGGGCATTTCCTACGAGCAGTACTTC	CASSLPDRGISYEQYF
TRBD2	-	TRBV6-4	TRBJ2-7	TGTGCCAGCAGTGACGATCGGGGGGGATTGGGCTCCTACGAGCAGTACTTC	CASSDDRGGLGSYEQYF
TRBD1	once	TRBV4-1	TRBJ1-5	TGCGCCAGCAGCCGGGGACAGGACGGCAATCAGCCCCAGCATTTT	CASSRGQDGNQPQHF
TRBD1	-	TRBV18	TRBJ1-2	TGTGCCAGCTCCCAGGGGACAGACTATGGCTACACCTTC	CASSQGTDYGYTF
-	once	TRBV7-2	TRBJ2-1	TGTGCCAGCAGCTGGGGCGGTCTTGAGCAGTTCTTC	CASSWGGLEQFF
TRBD1	-	TRBV4-1	TRBJ1-2	TGCGCCAGCAGCCAACCGGGACAGACCTATGGCTACACCTTC	CASSQPGQTYGYTF
-	-	TRBV27	TRBJ1-6	TGTGCCAGCAGCGCGGAGAATTCACCCCTCCACTTT	CASSAENSPLHF
-	-	TRBV6-5	TRBJ1-5	TGTGCCAGCACTAGTCAGGCGAGCAATCAGCCCCAGCATTTT	CASTSQASNQPQHF
TRBD2	-	TRBV12-3/TRBV12-4	TRBJ2-2	TGTGCCAGCTGGGGGAGGGCCGGGGAGCTGTTTTTT	CASWGRAGELFF
-	-	TRBV7-2	TRBJ2-4	TGTGCCAGCAGCTTAGTAGGAGCCAAAAACATTCAGTACTTC	CASSLVGAKNIQYF
-	-	TRBV3-1/TRBV3-2	TRBJ1-5	TGTGCCAGCAGCCAAGGGGGGCAGCCCCAGCATTTT	CASSQGGQPQHF
-	-	TRBV7-9	TRBJ1-6	TGTGCCAGCAGCCCACCGGAAGGTGGGAGCTCCTATAATTCACCCCTCCACTTT	CASSPPEGGSSYNSPLHF
-	-	TRBV4-2	TRBJ2-7	TGTGCCAGCAGCCAAGACCCGGGGCGGCACGAGCAGTACTTC	CASSQDPGRHEQYF
-	few	TRBV5-1	TRBJ2-3	TGCGCCAGCAGCTTGGTGGGAAGAGCCACAGATACGCAGTATTTT	CASSLVGRATDTQYF
TRBD1	-	TRBV3-1/TRBV3-2	TRBJ1-2	TGTGCCAGCAGCCATCCGGACAGGTCGGGGGAGGGCTACACCTTC	CASSHPDRSGEGYTF
-	-	TRBV4-1	TRBJ2-7	TGCGCCAGCAGCCTTGTGGAGGACGGGCTTCCCGAGCAGTACTTC	CASSLVEDGLPEQYF
TRBD2	-	TRBV18	TRBJ2-2	TGTGCCAGCTCACCCCTAACTAGCGGGGTGAACACCGGGGAGCTGTTTTTT	CASSPLTSGVNTGELFF
-	-	TRBV7-9	TRBJ2-5	TGTGCCAGCAGCCACGCACTAGCCGAGGGAGAGACCCAGTACTTC	CASSHALAEGETQYF
TRBD1	-	TRBV28	TRBJ1-2	TGTGCCAGCAGTTTATACTCAGGGACAGGGGATGGCTACACCTTC	CASSLYSGTGDGYTF
-	-	TRBV10-2	TRBJ2-1	TGCGCCAGCAGTGGGGAGGACTATCGGTCCGGTGAGCAGTTCTTC	CASSGEDYRSGEQFF
-	-	TRBV29-1	TRBJ1-1	TGCAGCGCCAATACAGGGAGGTCCACTGAAGCTTTCTTT	CSANTGRSTEAFF
TRBD1	-	TRBV18	TRBJ1-4	TGTGCCAGCTCACCACTCCGAGTCGGGACAGGGGTCGGAAATGAAAAACTGTTTTTT	CASSPLRVGTGVGNEKLFF
-	-	TRBV2	TRBJ2-7	TGTGCCAGCAGCCTCGTCGACGAGCAGTACTTC	CASSLVDEQYF
-	-	TRBV10-2	TRBJ2-1	TGCGCCAGCAGTGAGCCAGTCTATGAGCAGTTCTTC	CASSEPVYEQFF
-	-	TRBV11-2	TRBJ1-1	TGTGCCAGCAGCTTCGAAGTCTCGAACACTGAAGCTTTCTTT	CASSFEVSNTEAFF
-	-	TRBV24-1	TRBJ2-7	TGTGCCACCAGTGATTCGTCCAGGGGAGACGAGCAGTACTTC	CATSDSSRGDEQYF
-	-	TRBV2	TRBJ1-3	TGTGCCAGCAGTGATAGGTCAGCCGGAAACACCATATATTTT	CASSDRSAGNTIYF
-	-	TRBV6-5	TRBJ1-6	TGTGCCAGCAGGCCACGGGGGGCAGCTAATTCACCCCTCCACTTT	CASRPRGAANSPLHF
-	once	TRBV7-9	TRBJ1-5	TGTGCCAGCAGCTTAGGGCAGGGAAGTCAGCCCCAGCATTTT	CASSLGQGSQPQHF
-	once	TRBV6-6	TRBJ1-2	TGTGCCAGCAGTCCTGTTGCAGCTAACTATGGCTACACCTTC	CASSPVAANYGYTF
TRBD1	-	TRBV5-1	TRBJ2-3	TGCGCCAGCAGAAGGACAGGGGGCTTAGATACGCAGTATTTT	CASRRTGGLDTQYF
-	-	TRBV18	TRBJ2-7	TGTGCCAGCTCACCTCCGGGCCAGGGGGGTTCCTACGAGCAGTACTTC	CASSPPGQGGSYEQYF
-	-	TRBV5-6	TRBJ1-2	TGTGCCAGCAGCTTGCTTCTCTATGGCTACACCTTC	CASSLLLYGYTF
TRBD1	-	TRBV4-1	TRBJ1-1	TGCGCCAGCAGCCAACAACAGGGGGCGAACACTGAAGCTTTCTTT	CASSQQQGANTEAFF
TRBD2	-	TRBV19	TRBJ2-7	TGTGCCAGTAGTCCGAGCGGGAGAGGCTACGAGCAGTACTTC	CASSPSGRGYEQYF
-	-	TRBV27	TRBJ2-7	TGTGCCAGCAGTCCGGGCGGCGACTTCCCCTACGAGCAGTACTTC	CASSPGGDFPYEQYF
-	-	TRBV28	TRBJ1-1	TGTGCCAGCAGTTGGGCCTACGGGGGGGACCCGCTCTTT	CASSWAYGGDPLF
TRBD2	once	TRBV9	TRBJ2-7	TGTGCCAGCAGCGCCGCCGGGACTAGCCCTTTGCAGTACTTC	CASSAAGTSPLQYF